This entry lists 14 T cell receptor beta chains sequenced from one sample in a study of blood T cell repertoires in COVID-19. TCRdb's copy holds only in-frame clones and misses some; the assay was immunoSEQ multiplex PCR. The sample has some 110,000 clones, roughly 83% seen once. The sample taken for sequencing was peripheral blood. The receptor source for this set is a woman between 65 and 79 years old with acute or convalescent COVID-19.

This clone was counted only a few times. The J gene is TRBJ2-2, the V gene TRBV18; TRBD1 agrees at 7 bases. Germline values: CDR1 KGHSH, CDR2 LQKENI. CDR3 size: 15 residues. V was pared by 4 bases and J by 7 bases, with 9 bases of the junction left unmatched. The CDR3 reads CASSLNRGDDGELFF. The DNA of the CDR3 is TGTGCCAGCTCACTTAACAGGGGTGATGACGGGGAGCTGTTTTTT.

This clone was seen once. This chain links TRBV19 with TRBJ1-2, with D possibly TRBD1 on 5 matching bases. This CDR3 has 15 amino acids. The V end was cut by 5 bases, the J end by 0 bases, with 13 bases between. Germline V gives CDR1 LNHDA, CDR2 SQIVND (reference sequence). As DNA, the CDR3 is TGTGCCAGTAGTCAAGGACACCAAGCTAACTATGGCTACACCTTC. This codes for CASSQGHQANYGYTF.

The gene calls are TRBV19 and TRBJ1-2; no clear D. V lost 4 bases to trimming and J lost 4 bases, with 19 bases between them. The CDR3 runs to 16 residues. Germline CDR1 and CDR2: LNHDA and SQIVND (reference sequence). CDR3 residues: CASSSFLRERSYGYTF. CDR3 bases: TGTGCCAGTAGTAGCTTTTTGAGGGAGAGGAGCTATGGCTACACCTTC.

This clone has only a few counts. This rearrangement joins TRBV5-1 to TRBJ1-3; D remains ambiguous. The germline gives CDR1 SGHRS, CDR2 YFSETQ. The V end lost 4 bases, the J end lost 0 bases, and 14 bases lay between the germline ends. CDR3 size: 16 residues. CDR3: CASSPGGFSSGNTIYF. DNA of the CDR3: TGCGCCAGCAGCCCCGGAGGGTTCAGCTCTGGAAACACCATATATTTT.

The genes are TRBV29-1 and TRBJ1-1, with D uncertain. CDR1 SQVTM and CDR2 ANQGSEA come from the germline V gene. V was pared by 7 bases and J by 5 bases, with 8 bases between. The CDR3 contains 10 residues. CDR3 amino acids: CSAGGTEAFF. CDR3 DNA sequence: TGCAGCGCCGGAGGGACTGAAGCTTTCTTT.

In its sample, this clone was seen once. This chain's CDR3 is CASSAISRGGNQPQHF. The CDR3 DNA reads as TGTGCCAGCAGTGCCATTTCAAGAGGCGGCAATCAGCCCCAGCATTTT. The chain couples TRBV6-1 to TRBJ1-5; D is uncertain. Germline assignment: CDR1 MNHNS and CDR2 SASEGT. The CDR3 runs to 16 residues. With 4 bases removed from V and 2 bases from J, the gap between germline ends came to 15 bases.

The chain combines TRBV30 with TRBJ1-2, with TRBD1 matching over 8 bases. Germline V CDR1 and CDR2: GTSNPN, SVGIG (reference sequence). The CDR3 extends over 11 amino acids. V trimming: 3 bases; J trimming: 7 bases; junction bases outside the gene matches: 1. The CDR3 nucleotides read TGTGCCTGGAGCCAGGGGGCTGGCTACACCTTC. Translation gives CAWSQGAGYTF.

The chain combines TRBV7-7 with TRBJ2-3; a possible D gene is TRBD1 (6 bases). This CDR3 spans 15 amino acids. Germline-derived CDR1 and CDR2 are SSHAT and FNYEAQ (reference sequence). V was cut by 2 bases and J by 0 bases, with 9 bases left in between. CDR3 in DNA: TGTGCCAGCAGCTTATCAGGGGTTAGCACAGATACGCAGTATTTT. Translation: CASSLSGVSTDTQYF.

The chain has TRBV4-1 and TRBJ1-4, with D hard to call. Germline V gene sequence: CDR1 MGHRA, CDR2 YSYEKL. CDR3 size: 15 residues. V dropped 4 bases and J dropped 8 bases, with 17 bases sitting between them. CDR3 sequence reads: CASSPLSGFQEKLFF. The CDR3 DNA sequence: TGCGCCAGCAGCCCTCTATCAGGTTTCCAGGAAAAACTGTTTTTT.

The chain is built from TRBV5-8 and TRBJ2-7; 11 bases are a match to TRBD1. The germline V gene has CDR1 SGHTS and CDR2 YDEGEE. Trimming removed 2 bases from V and 9 bases from J; junction bases left unmatched: 4. The CDR3 extends over 13 amino acids. CDR3 region: CASSFGTGGSQYF. The CDR3 region has the DNA TGTGCCAGCAGCTTTGGGACAGGGGGGTCGCAGTACTTC.

The chain employs TRBV29-1 and TRBJ1-1; TRBD1 is a possible D gene (6 bases). Germline V gene lookup returns CDR1 SQVTM and CDR2 ANQGSEA. Trimming shortened V by 4 bases and J by 0 bases, and 15 bases separated the two germline ends. The length of the CDR3 is 15 residues. CDR3: CSVVPSRGLNTEAFF. CDR3 sequence (DNA): TGCAGCGTTGTCCCGTCCAGGGGATTGAACACTGAAGCTTTCTTT. Full variable domain (remainder filled in from reference TRBV29-1 and TRBJ1-1): SAVISQKPSRDICQRGTSLTIQCQVDSQVTMMFWYRQQPGQSLTLIATANQGSEATYESGFVIDKFPISRPNLTFSTLTVSNMSPEDSSIYLCSVVPSRGLNTEAFFGQGTRLTVV.

This clone was observed a handful of times. V and J are TRBV7-3 and TRBJ1-3; D gene uncertain. Germline CDR1 SGHTA, CDR2 FQGTGA. V was pared by 0 bases and J by 9 bases, with 18 bases between. This CDR3 comprises 16 residues. CDR3 amino acids: CASSLTPLGPRGTIYF. CDR3 nucleotides: TGTGCCAGCAGCTTAACCCCCCTAGGGCCTCGGGGCACCATATATTTT. Drawing the rest from reference TRBV7-3 and TRBJ1-3, the complete variable domain is GAGVSQTPSNKVTEKGKYVELRCDPISGHTALYWYRQSLGQGPEFLIYFQGTGAADDSGLPNDRFFAVRPEGSVSTLKIQRTERGDSAVYLCASSLTPLGPRGTIYFGEGSWLTVV.

This sequence joins TRBV6-1 and TRBJ1-3; 8 bases match TRBD1. The CDR3 has 18 amino acids. J was trimmed by 0 bases and V by 1 base; bases with no gene match: 8. Germline V gene data show CDR1 as MNHNS and CDR2 as SASEGT. This CDR3 is CASSEVLDRVTSGNTIYF. The CDR3 bases are TGTGCCAGCAGTGAAGTACTGGACAGGGTCACCTCTGGAAACACCATATATTTT.

This clone was seen more than once but under ten times. The chain has TRBV6-5 and TRBJ1-2; TRBD1 is a possible D gene (6 bases). Looked up from germline, CDR1 is MNHEY and CDR2 is SVGAGI. V lost 7 bases and J lost 2, with 17 bases in between. The CDR3 runs 15 residues. The CDR3: CASTHRAVANYGYTF. CDR3 bases: TGTGCCAGCACTCACAGGGCCGTGGCCAACTATGGCTACACCTTC.